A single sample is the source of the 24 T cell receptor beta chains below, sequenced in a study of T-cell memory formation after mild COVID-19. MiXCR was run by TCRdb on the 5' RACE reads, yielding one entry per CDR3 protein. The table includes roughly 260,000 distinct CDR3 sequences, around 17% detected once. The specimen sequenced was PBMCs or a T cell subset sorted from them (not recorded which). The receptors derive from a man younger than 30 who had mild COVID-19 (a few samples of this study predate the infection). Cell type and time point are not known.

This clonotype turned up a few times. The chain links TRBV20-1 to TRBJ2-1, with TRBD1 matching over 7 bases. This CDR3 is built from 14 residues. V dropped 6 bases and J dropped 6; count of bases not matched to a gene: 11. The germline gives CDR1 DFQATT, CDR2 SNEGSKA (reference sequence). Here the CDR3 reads CSALYRGNINEQFF. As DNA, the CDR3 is TGCAGTGCCCTGTACAGGGGAAATATCAATGAGCAGTTCTTC.

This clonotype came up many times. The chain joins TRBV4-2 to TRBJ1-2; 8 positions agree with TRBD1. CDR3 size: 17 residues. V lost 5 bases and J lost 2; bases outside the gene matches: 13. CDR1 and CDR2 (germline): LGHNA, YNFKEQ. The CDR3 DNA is TGTGCCAGCAGCACCCTGACAGGGGCCAGGGGCAACTATGGCTACACCTTC. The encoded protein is CASSTLTGARGNYGYTF.

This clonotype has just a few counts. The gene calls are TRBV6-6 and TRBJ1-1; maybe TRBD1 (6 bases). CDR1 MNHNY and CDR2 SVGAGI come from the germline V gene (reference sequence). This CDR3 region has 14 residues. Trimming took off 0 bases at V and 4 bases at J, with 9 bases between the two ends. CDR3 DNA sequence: TGTGCCAGCAGTTACTCCAGGGGTCGCACTGAAGCTTTCTTT. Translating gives CASSYSRGRTEAFF.

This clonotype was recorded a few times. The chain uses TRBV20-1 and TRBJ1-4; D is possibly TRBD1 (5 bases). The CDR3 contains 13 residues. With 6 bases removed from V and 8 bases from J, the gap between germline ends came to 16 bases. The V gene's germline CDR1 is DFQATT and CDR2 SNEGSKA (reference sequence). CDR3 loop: CSARTPSREKLFF. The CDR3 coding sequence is TGCAGTGCAAGGACACCGAGTCGCGAAAAACTGTTTTTT.

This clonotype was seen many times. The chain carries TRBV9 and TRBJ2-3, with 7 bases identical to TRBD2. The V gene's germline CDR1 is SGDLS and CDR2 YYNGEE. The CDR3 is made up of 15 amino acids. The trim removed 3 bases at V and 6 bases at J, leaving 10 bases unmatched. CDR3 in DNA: TGTGCCAGCAGCGCCGGGCCCGGGGGGTCCGATACGCAGTATTTT. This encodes CASSAGPGGSDTQYF.

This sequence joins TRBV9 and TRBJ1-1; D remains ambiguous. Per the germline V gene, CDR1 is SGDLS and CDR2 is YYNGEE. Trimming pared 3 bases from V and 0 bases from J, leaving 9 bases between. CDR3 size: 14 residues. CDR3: CASSAQMMNTEAFF. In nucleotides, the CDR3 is TGTGCCAGCAGCGCACAGATGATGAACACTGAAGCTTTCTTT.

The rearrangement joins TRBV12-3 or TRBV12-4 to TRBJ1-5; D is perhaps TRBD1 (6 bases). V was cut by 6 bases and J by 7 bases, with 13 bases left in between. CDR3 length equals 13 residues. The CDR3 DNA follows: TGTGCCAGCAGAACAGGGCGAGCACAGCCCCAGCATTTT. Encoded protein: CASRTGRAQPQHF.

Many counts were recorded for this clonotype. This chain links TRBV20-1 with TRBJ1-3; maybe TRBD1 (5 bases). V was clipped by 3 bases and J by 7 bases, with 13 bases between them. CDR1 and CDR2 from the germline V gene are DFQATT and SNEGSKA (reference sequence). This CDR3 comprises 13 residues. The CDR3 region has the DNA TGCAGTGCTAGGACAGACTATAGGAACACCATATATTTT. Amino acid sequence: CSARTDYRNTIYF.

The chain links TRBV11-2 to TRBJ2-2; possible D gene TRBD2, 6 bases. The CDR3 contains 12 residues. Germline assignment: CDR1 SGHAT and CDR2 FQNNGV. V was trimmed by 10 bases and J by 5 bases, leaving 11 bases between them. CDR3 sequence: CAIGGGTGELFF. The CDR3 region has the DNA TGTGCCATCGGGGGAGGAACCGGGGAGCTGTTTTTT.

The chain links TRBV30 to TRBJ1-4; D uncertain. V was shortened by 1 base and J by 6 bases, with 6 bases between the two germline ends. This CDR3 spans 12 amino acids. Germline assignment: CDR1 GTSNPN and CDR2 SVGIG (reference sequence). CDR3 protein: CAWSGPDEKLFF. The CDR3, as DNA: TGTGCCTGGAGTGGTCCAGATGAAAAACTGTTTTTT.

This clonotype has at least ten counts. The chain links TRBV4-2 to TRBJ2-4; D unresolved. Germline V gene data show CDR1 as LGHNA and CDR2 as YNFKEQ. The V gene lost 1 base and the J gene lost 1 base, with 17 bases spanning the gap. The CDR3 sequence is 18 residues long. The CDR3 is CASSQGGSLESAKNIQYF. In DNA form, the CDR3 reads TGTGCCAGCAGCCAAGGCGGCTCTCTAGAGTCCGCCAAAAACATTCAGTACTTC.

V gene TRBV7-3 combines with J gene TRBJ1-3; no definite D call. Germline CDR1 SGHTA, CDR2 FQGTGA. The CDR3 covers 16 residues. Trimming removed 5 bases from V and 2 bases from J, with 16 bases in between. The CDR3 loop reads CASSPDAPNPGNTIYF. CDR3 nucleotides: TGTGCCAGCAGCCCTGATGCCCCAAACCCTGGAAACACCATATATTTT.

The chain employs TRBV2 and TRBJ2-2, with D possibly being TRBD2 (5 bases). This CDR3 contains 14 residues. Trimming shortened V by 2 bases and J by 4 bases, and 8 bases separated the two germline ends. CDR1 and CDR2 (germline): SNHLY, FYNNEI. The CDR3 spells CASSEPGITGELFF. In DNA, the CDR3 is TGTGCCAGCAGTGAACCGGGGATCACCGGGGAGCTGTTTTTT.

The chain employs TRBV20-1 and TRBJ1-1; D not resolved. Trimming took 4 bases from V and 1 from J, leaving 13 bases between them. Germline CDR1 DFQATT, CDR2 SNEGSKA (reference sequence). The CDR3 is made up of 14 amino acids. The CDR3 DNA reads TGCAGTGCTACCCGGACTGCCCAGAACACTGAAGCTTTCTTT. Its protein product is CSATRTAQNTEAFF.

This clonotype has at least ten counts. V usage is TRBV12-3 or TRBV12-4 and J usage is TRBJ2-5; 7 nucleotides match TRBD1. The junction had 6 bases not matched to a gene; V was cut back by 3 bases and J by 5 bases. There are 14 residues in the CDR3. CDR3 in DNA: TGTGCCAGCAGTTTTAGGGGGCTGATTGAGACCCAGTACTTC. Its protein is CASSFRGLIETQYF.

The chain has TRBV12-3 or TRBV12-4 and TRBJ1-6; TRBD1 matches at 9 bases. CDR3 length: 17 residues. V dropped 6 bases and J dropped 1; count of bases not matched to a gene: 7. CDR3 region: CASSADRGGSYNSPLHF. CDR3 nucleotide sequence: TGTGCCAGCAGCGCCGACAGGGGGGGGTCCTATAATTCACCCCTCCACTTT.

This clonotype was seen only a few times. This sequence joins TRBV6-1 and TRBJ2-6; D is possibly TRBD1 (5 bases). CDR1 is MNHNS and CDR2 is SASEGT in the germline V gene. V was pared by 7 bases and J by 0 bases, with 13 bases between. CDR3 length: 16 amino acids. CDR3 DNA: TGTGCCAGCACACCCAGGGCCAGCTCTGGGGCCAACGTCCTGACTTTC. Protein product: CASTPRASSGANVLTF.

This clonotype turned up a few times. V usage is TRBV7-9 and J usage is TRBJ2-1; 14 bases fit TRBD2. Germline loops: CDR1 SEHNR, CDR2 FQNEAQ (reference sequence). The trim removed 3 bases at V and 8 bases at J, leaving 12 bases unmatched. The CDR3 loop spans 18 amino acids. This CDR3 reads CASSFGLAGGRGGYEQFF. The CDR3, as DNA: TGTGCCAGCAGCTTCGGACTAGCGGGGGGCAGAGGAGGGTATGAGCAGTTCTTC.

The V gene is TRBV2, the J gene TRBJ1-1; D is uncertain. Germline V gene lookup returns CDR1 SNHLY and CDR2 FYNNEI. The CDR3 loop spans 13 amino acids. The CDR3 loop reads CASQGQVNTEAFF. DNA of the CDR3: TGTGCTAGCCAAGGGCAGGTGAACACTGAAGCTTTCTTT.

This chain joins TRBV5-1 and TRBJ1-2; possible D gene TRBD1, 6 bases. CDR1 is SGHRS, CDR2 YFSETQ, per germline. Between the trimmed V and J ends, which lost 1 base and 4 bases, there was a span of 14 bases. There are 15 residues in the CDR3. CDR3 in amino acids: CASSLNRAPVYGYTF. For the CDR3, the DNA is TGCGCCAGCAGCTTGAACAGGGCCCCTGTCTATGGCTACACCTTC.

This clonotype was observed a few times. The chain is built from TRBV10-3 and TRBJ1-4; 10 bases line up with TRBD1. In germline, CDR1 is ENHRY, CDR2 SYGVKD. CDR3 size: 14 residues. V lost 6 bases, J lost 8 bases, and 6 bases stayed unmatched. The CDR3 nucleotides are TGTGCCATCAGAGAGGGGACAGGGGTCGAAAAACTGTTTTTT. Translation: CAIREGTGVEKLFF.

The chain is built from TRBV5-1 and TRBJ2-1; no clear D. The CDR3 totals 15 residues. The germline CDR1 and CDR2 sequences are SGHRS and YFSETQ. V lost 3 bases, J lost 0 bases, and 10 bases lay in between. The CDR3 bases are TGCGCCAGCAGCTCGGGCAGAAGCTCCTACAATGAGCAGTTCTTC. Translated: CASSSGRSSYNEQFF.

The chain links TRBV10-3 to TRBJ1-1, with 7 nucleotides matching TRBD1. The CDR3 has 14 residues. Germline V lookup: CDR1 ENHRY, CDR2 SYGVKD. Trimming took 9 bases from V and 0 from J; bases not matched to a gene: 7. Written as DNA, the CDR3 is TGTGCCATACGGGACAGCGATATGAACACTGAAGCTTTCTTT. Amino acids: CAIRDSDMNTEAFF.

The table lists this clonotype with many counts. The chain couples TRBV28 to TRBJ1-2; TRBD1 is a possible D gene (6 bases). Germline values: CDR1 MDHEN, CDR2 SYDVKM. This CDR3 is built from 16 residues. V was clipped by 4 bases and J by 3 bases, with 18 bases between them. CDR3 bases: TGTGCCAGCAGTTCCTTAACGGGGGGGGCGGACTATGGCTACACCTTC. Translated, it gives CASSSLTGGADYGYTF.